The 8 T cell receptor beta chains presented below share a single source sample, sequenced in a study of blood T cell repertoires in COVID-19. Some clones are missing from TCRdb's copy, which holds only in-frame ones; the method was immunoSEQ multiplex PCR. The table has tens of thousands of clones, around 90% seen once; the top ten hold about 22%. Sequencing used peripheral blood. All receptors derive from a man aged 45 to 65 with active COVID-19.

CDR3 nucleotides: TGCGCCAGCAGCCAAGATCGGGGCAGGGGGCGGGAGACCCAGTACTTC. Amino acid sequence: CASSQDRGRGRETQYF. The chain carries TRBV4-3 and TRBJ2-5; 8 bases map to TRBD1. Germline trimming cut 0 bases from V and 5 bases from J; bases unmatched to any gene: 8. CDR1 is LGHNA and CDR2 is YSLEER in the germline V gene. The CDR3 has 16 amino acids.

The V gene is TRBV7-9, the J gene TRBJ2-1; 8 bases are shared with TRBD2. CDR1 is SEHNR, CDR2 FQNEAQ, per germline (reference sequence). CDR3 length equals 19 residues. V lost 1 base, J lost 0 bases, and 11 bases stayed unmatched. CDR3 DNA sequence: TGTGCCAGCAGCTTAGAAGGACTAGCTTTAATGATCTCCTACAATGAGCAGTTCTTC. Its translation is CASSLEGLALMISYNEQFF.

This chain links TRBV7-3 with TRBJ1-1, with D tentatively TRBD1 (5 bases). The CDR3 contains 15 residues. Germline assignment: CDR1 SGHTA and CDR2 FQGTGA. The V end was cut by 1 base, the J end by 1 base, with 10 bases between. CDR3 region: CASSLSAGENTEAFF. The CDR3 bases are TGTGCCAGCAGCTTAAGCGCGGGGGAGAACACTGAAGCTTTCTTT.

V is TRBV3-1 (or the pseudogene TRBV3-2) and J is TRBJ2-1; the match to TRBD2 covers 16 bases. Germline lookup yields CDR1 LGHDT and CDR2 YNNKEL (reference sequence). CDR3 length: 16 amino acids. Unmatched junction bases numbered 3, after V lost 1 base and J lost 9 bases. The CDR3 DNA reads TGTGCCAGCAGCCAAGTAGGGACTAGCGGGAGGGGTGAGCAGTTCTTC. This codes for CASSQVGTSGRGEQFF.

The CDR3 region is CASSQVAGYGDSVTF. Here the CDR3 DNA reads TGTGCCAGCAGCCAAGTGGCTGGTTACGGCGACTCCGTCACCTTC. The chain carries TRBV14 and TRBJ1-2; D gene uncertain. Germline CDR1 SGHDN, CDR2 FVKESK. The V gene lost 1 base and the J gene lost 13 bases, with 22 bases spanning the gap. The CDR3 consists of 15 residues.

This chain uses TRBV7-8 with TRBJ1-1; a possible D gene is TRBD1 (6 bases). Trimming took 4 bases from V and 0 from J, leaving 12 bases between them. This CDR3 is 15 amino acids long. Germline lookup yields CDR1 SGHVS and CDR2 FQNEAQ. DNA of the CDR3: TGTGCCAGCAGCTCGAGGACAGCGATGAACACTGAAGCTTTCTTT. Amino acid sequence: CASSSRTAMNTEAFF.

The rearrangement uses TRBV7-8 and TRBJ1-1, with TRBD1 matching 7 bases. CDR3 length equals 15 residues. V was clipped by 5 bases and J by 2 bases; unmatched bases: 8. Germline V gene data show CDR1 as SGHVS and CDR2 as FQNEAQ. CDR3 nucleotide sequence: TGTGCCAGCAGCCAGACAGGGCAAGGAAACACTGAAGCTTTCTTT. It yields the protein CASSQTGQGNTEAFF.

This clone was recorded a few times. The CDR3 coding sequence is TGTGCCAGCAGCTTCCCCTTAGACGAGACAACCGCCTACGAGCAGTACTTC. It specifies CASSFPLDETTAYEQYF. The chain carries TRBV7-9 and TRBJ2-7; no reliable D call. Germline V gene data show CDR1 as SEHNR and CDR2 as FQNEAQ (reference sequence). The CDR3 is 17 residues long. Trimming cost V 3 bases and J 2 bases, with 20 bases left between them.